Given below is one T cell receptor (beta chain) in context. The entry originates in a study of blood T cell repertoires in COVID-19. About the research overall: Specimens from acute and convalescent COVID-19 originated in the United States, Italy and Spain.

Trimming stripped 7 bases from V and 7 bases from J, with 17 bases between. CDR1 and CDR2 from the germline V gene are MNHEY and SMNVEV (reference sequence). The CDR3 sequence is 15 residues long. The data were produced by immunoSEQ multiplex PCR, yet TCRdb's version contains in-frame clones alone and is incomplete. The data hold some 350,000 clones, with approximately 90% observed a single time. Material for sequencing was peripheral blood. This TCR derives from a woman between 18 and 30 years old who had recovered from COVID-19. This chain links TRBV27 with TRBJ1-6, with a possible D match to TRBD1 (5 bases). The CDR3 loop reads CASTPYQGGNSPLHF. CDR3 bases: TGTGCCAGCACCCCATATCAGGGAGGAAATTCACCCCTCCACTTT.